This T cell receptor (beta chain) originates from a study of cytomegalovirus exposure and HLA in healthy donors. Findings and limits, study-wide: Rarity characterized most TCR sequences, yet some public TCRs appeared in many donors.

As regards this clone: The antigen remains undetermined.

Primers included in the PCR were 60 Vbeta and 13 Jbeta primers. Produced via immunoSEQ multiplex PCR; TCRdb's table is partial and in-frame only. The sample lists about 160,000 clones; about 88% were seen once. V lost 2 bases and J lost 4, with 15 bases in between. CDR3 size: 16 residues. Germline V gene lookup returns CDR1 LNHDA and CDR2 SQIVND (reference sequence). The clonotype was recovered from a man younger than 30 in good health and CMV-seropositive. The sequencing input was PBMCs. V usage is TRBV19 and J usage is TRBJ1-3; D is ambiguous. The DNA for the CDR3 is TGTGCCAGTAGTATAACTAGGGCCTTGGAAGGAAACACCATATATTTT. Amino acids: CASSITRALEGNTIYF.